This TCR beta chain was retrieved from a study of CD8 T cells in ankylosing spondylitis. Study-level results: Fewer than 10 highly homologous variants formed a TCR beta motif that appeared characteristic of ankylosing spondylitis blood.

In TCRdb, the 5' RACE reads were re-called with MiXCR into one record per CDR3 protein. The sample holds about 540,000 distinct CDR3 sequences, about 13% seen once. Looked up from germline, CDR1 is DFQATT and CDR2 is SNEGSKA (reference sequence). The CDR3 has 13 residues. With 1 base removed from V and 7 bases from J, the gap between germline ends came to 11 bases. This clonotype was observed a few times. The antigen is unknown. The chain carries TRBV20-1 and TRBJ1-5; D is undetermined. The receptor's source is a male donor with ankylosing spondylitis. Material: blood, either unsorted or a sorted T cell fraction (not recorded which). CDR3 amino acids: CSARVEVGQPQHF. The CDR3 DNA sequence: TGCAGTGCTAGAGTAGAGGTGGGGCAGCCCCAGCATTTT.